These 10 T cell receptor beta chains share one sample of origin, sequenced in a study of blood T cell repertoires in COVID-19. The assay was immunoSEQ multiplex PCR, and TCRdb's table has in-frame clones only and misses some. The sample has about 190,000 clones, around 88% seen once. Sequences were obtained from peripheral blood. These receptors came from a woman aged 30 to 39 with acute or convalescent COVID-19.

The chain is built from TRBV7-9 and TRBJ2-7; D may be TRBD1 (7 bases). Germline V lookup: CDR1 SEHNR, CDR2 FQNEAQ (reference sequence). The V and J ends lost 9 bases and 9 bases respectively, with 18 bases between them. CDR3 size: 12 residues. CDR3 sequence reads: CASDRAFGGQYF. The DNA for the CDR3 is TGTGCCAGTGACAGGGCTTTCGGGGGGCAGTACTTC.

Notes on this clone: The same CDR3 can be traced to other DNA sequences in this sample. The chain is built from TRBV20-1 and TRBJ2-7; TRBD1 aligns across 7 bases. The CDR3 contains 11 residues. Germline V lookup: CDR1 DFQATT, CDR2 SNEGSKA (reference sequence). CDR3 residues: CSARGLYEQYF. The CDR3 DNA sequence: TGCAGCGCGAGGGGGCTCTACGAGCAGTACTTC.

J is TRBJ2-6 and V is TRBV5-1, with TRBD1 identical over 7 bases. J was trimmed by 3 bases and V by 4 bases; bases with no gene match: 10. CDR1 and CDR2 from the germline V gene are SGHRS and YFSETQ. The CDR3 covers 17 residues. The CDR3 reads CASSQGQELGGANVLTF. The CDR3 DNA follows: TGCGCCAGCAGCCAAGGACAGGAGTTAGGTGGGGCCAACGTCCTGACTTTC. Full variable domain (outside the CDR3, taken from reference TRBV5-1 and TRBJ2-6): KAGVTQTPRYLIKTRGQQVTLSCSPISGHRSVSWYQQTPGQGLQFLFEYFSETQRNKGNFPGRFSGRQFSNSRSEMNVSTLELGDSALYLCASSQGQELGGANVLTFGAGSRLTVL.

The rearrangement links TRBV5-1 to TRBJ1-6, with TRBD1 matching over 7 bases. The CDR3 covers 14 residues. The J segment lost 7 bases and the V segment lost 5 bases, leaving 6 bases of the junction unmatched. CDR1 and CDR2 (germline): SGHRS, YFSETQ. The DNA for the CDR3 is TGCGCCAGCAGTACGGACAGGAACAATTCACCCCTCCACTTT. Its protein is CASSTDRNNSPLHF.

The CDR3 reads CSVAGQLNEQFF. For the CDR3, the DNA is TGCAGCGTTGCTGGACAGCTTAATGAGCAGTTCTTC. The chain uses TRBV29-1 and TRBJ2-1, with a weak D call TRBD1 (6 bases). V was clipped by 4 bases and J by 7 bases, with 11 bases between them. Germline CDR1 is SQVTM and CDR2 is ANQGSEA. The CDR3 is 12 amino acids.

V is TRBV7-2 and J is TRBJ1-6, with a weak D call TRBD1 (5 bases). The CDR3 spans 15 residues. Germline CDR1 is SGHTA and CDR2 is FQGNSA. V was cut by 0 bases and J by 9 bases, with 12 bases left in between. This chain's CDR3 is CASSLAFRGFSPLHF. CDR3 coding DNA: TGTGCCAGCAGCTTAGCGTTCCGGGGGTTTTCACCCCTCCACTTT.

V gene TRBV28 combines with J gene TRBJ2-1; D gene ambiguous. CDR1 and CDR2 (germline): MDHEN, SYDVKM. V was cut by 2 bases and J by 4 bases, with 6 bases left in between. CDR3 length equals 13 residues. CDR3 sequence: CASSLNRYNEQFF. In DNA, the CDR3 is TGTGCCAGCAGTTTAAATCGGTACAATGAGCAGTTCTTC.

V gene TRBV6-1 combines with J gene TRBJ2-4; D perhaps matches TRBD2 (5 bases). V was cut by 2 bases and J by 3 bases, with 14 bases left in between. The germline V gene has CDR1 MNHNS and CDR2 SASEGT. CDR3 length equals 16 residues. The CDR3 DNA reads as TGTGCCAGCAGTGAAACCCAAACGGCGGGCAAAAACATTCAGTACTTC. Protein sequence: CASSETQTAGKNIQYF.

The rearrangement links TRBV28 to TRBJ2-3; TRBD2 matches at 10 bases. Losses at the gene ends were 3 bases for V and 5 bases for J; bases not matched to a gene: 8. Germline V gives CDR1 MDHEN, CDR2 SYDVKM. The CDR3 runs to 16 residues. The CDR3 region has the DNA TGTGCCAGCAGTTTCCCAAGCGGGAGGGCCGTAGATACGCAGTATTTT. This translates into CASSFPSGRAVDTQYF.

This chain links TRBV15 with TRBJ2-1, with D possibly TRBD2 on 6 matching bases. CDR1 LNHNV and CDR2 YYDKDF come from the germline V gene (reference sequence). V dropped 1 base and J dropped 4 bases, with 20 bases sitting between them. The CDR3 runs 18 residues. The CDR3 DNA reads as TGTGCCACCAGCAGAGGGGGCCGACTAGGAGGGCTTTACAATGAGCAGTTCTTC. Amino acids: CATSRGGRLGGLYNEQFF.